Each of the 26 T cell receptor beta chains below was sequenced from the same sample in a study of blood T cell repertoires in COVID-19 (dated by TCRdb to about 2020). The receptor library was made with the immunoSEQ multiplex PCR assay. Here the immuneACCESS table is served through TCRdb, limited to in-frame sequences with V and J called. Missing clones are a known gap in these copies; in checked studies unresolved V genes cover under half, and the rest lacks a known reason. The sample table records about 190,000 clones; around 85% of these occur just once. The ten largest account for 9.5% to 15% of the sample. Sequencing used peripheral blood. These receptor sequences come from a woman between 50 and 59 years old with acute or convalescent COVID-19.

The J gene is TRBJ2-7, the V gene TRBV30; tentative D call: TRBD1 (5 bases). Germline CDR1 is GTSNPN and CDR2 is SVGIG (reference sequence). This CDR3 has 17 residues. Trimming shortened V by 3 bases and J by 1 base, and 22 bases separated the two germline ends. CDR3 protein: CAWRPLSPDTDSYEQYF. The CDR3, as DNA: TGTGCCTGGAGACCCTTATCTCCGGACACCGATTCCTACGAGCAGTACTTC.

This clone was counted a few times. The V call is TRBV12-5, the J call TRBJ2-2; D might be TRBD1 (5 bases). Germline-derived CDR1 and CDR2 are LGHNT and FRNRAP. Trimming pared 1 base from V and 0 bases from J, leaving 18 bases between. The CDR3 is 19 amino acids. DNA for the CDR3: TGTGCTAGTGGTTTGGCCCCTAACCCGGACACTACGAACACCGGGGAGCTGTTTTTT. Amino acids: CASGLAPNPDTTNTGELFF.

This sequence joins TRBV27 and TRBJ2-7, with 10 nucleotides matching TRBD2. Germline V gives CDR1 MNHEY, CDR2 SMNVEV (reference sequence). CDR3 length equals 14 residues. V lost 8 bases and J lost 3; bases outside the gene matches: 7. As DNA, the CDR3 is TGTGCCAGCTCCCCTAGCGGGGGTCTCTACGAGCAGTACTTC. Translation: CASSPSGGLYEQYF.

The CDR3 reads CASSRNRVPYEQYF. CDR3 sequence (DNA): TGCGCCAGCAGCCGGAACAGGGTGCCCTACGAGCAGTACTTC. The genes are TRBV10-1 and TRBJ2-7; tentative D call: TRBD1 (6 bases). The germline V gene encodes CDR1 WNHNN and CDR2 SYGVQD (reference sequence). The CDR3 runs 14 residues. The germline V and J ends were trimmed by 6 bases and 2 bases, with 14 bases remaining between them.

The rearrangement uses TRBV5-6 and TRBJ2-2; tentatively, D is TRBD2 (5 bases). This CDR3 contains 15 residues. The ends were cut back, 2 bases at V and 0 bases at J, with 8 bases in the middle. The germline V gene encodes CDR1 SGHDT and CDR2 YYEEEE. The CDR3 DNA follows: TGTGCCAGCAGCTTAGCGGTTACGAACACCGGGGAGCTGTTTTTT. Protein sequence: CASSLAVTNTGELFF.

The J gene is TRBJ2-7, the V gene TRBV3-1 (or the pseudogene TRBV3-2); maybe TRBD1 (5 bases). Trimming took off 3 bases at V and 3 bases at J, with 9 bases between the two ends. Germline loops: CDR1 LGHDT, CDR2 YNNKEL (reference sequence). The CDR3 totals 13 residues. CDR3: CASSQEDSYEQYF. CDR3 nucleotide sequence: TGTGCCAGCAGCCAGGAAGACAGCTACGAGCAGTACTTC.

The V gene is TRBV14, the J gene TRBJ2-1; 9 bases line up with TRBD2. The J segment lost 3 bases and the V segment lost 4 bases, leaving 10 bases of the junction unmatched. CDR3 length: 17 residues. Germline V gene sequence: CDR1 SGHDN, CDR2 FVKESK. CDR3 region: CASSPRGRATFYNEQFF. For the CDR3, the DNA is TGTGCCAGCAGCCCCCGCGGGAGGGCCACGTTCTACAATGAGCAGTTCTTC.

The chain links TRBV3-1 (or the pseudogene TRBV3-2) to TRBJ2-3, with 12 bases lining up with TRBD2. V trimming: 6 bases; J trimming: 0 bases; junction bases outside the gene matches: 4. CDR3 length equals 16 residues. Germline CDR1 and CDR2: LGHDT and YNNKEL (reference sequence). The DNA for the CDR3 is TGTGCCAGCAGACTCGGACTAGCGGGAAGCACAGATACGCAGTATTTT. It encodes CASRLGLAGSTDTQYF.

This clone was detected a few times. The rearrangement links TRBV5-1 to TRBJ1-2, with D tentatively TRBD1 (5 bases). CDR1 is SGHRS, CDR2 YFSETQ, per germline. Trimming stripped 0 bases from V and 4 bases from J, with 10 bases between. The CDR3 spans 14 residues. CDR3 protein: CASSLEGPAYGYTF. The CDR3 DNA reads TGCGCCAGCAGCTTGGAGGGGCCGGCCTATGGCTACACCTTC.

The chain employs TRBV5-8 and TRBJ2-7, with D possibly matching TRBD2 (7 bases). In germline, CDR1 is SGHTS, CDR2 YDEGEE. Trimming cost V 6 bases and J 3 bases, with 13 bases left between them. The CDR3 loop spans 13 amino acids. The CDR3 spells CASTRGGDYEQYF. Here the CDR3 DNA reads TGTGCCAGCACCCGAGGGGGGGACTACGAGCAGTACTTC.

This chain links TRBV3-1 (or the pseudogene TRBV3-2) with TRBJ1-1; 8 nucleotides align to TRBD1. Trimming removed 4 bases from V and 7 bases from J; junction bases left unmatched: 5. Germline CDR1 is LGHDT and CDR2 is YNNKEL (reference sequence). The CDR3 contains 13 residues. This CDR3 reads CASSRGGQGEAFF. DNA for the CDR3: TGTGCCAGCAGCCGGGGTGGACAGGGTGAAGCTTTCTTT.

This clone was seen more than once but under ten times. The chain is built from TRBV14 and TRBJ1-2; D not certain. The germline gives CDR1 SGHDN, CDR2 FVKESK. The CDR3 runs to 13 residues. V lost 0 bases, J lost 8 bases, and 10 bases lay in between. CDR3 residues: CASSQDTYRGYTF. CDR3 sequence (DNA): TGTGCCAGCAGCCAAGATACCTATCGGGGCTACACCTTC.

This chain links TRBV18 with TRBJ1-2; D unclear. This CDR3 contains 15 residues. Trimming cost V 1 base and J 0 bases, with 9 bases left between them. CDR1 and CDR2 (germline): KGHSH, LQKENI. For the CDR3, the DNA is TGTGCCAGCTCACCACAAAAACAGTCTAACTATGGCTACACCTTC. Encoded protein: CASSPQKQSNYGYTF.

The CDR3 DNA sequence: TGTGCCAGCAGCTTGCGGGAACCGCTTCATAGCAATCAGCCCCAGCATTTT. It encodes CASSLREPLHSNQPQHF. The chain couples TRBV7-8 to TRBJ1-5; D is unresolved. Trimming left V 3 bases short and J 0 bases short, with 15 bases between. This CDR3 contains 17 residues. From germline, CDR1 is SGHVS and CDR2 FQNEAQ.

V and J are TRBV6-1 and TRBJ1-1; tentative D call: TRBD1 (5 bases). The V end lost 3 bases, the J end lost 4 bases, and 9 bases lay between the germline ends. The CDR3 totals 13 residues. CDR1 and CDR2 (germline): MNHNS, SASEGT. In nucleotides, the CDR3 is TGTGCCAGCAGTGATCAGGGCGGCACTGAAGCTTTCTTT. It translates to CASSDQGGTEAFF.

This clone was picked up one time. The chain employs TRBV27 and TRBJ2-5, with 8 bases aligning to TRBD2. Trimming cost V 5 bases and J 2 bases; bases outside gene matches: 10. The CDR3 is 16 residues long. Germline CDR1 MNHEY, CDR2 SMNVEV (reference sequence). In nucleotides, the CDR3 is TGTGCCAGCAGTCTCCGGGGTAGCGGGGCTCAAGAGACCCAGTACTTC. Translation gives CASSLRGSGAQETQYF.

This chain connects TRBV10-3 to TRBJ2-7; TRBD2 aligns across 7 bases. V gave up 6 bases and J gave up 0 bases; unmatched junction bases: 17. Germline V lookup: CDR1 ENHRY, CDR2 SYGVKD. This CDR3 is built from 18 residues. CDR3 loop: CAIRNTGTTAANSYEQYF. Written as DNA, the CDR3 is TGTGCCATCAGAAACACCGGGACTACCGCCGCTAACTCCTACGAGCAGTACTTC.

As for this clone: Other DNA sequences in the sample encode the same CDR3. The chain combines TRBV6-1 with TRBJ1-5, with a possible D match to TRBD1 (6 bases). V was pared by 3 bases and J by 0 bases, with 15 bases between. CDR1 is MNHNS, CDR2 SASEGT, per germline. The CDR3 loop spans 17 amino acids. CDR3: CASSEGQGYNSNQPQHF. In DNA, the CDR3 is TGTGCCAGCAGTGAGGGGCAGGGGTACAATAGCAATCAGCCCCAGCATTTT.

This clone showed up just a few times. The V and J genes are TRBV27 and TRBJ2-5; D not certain. Trimming removed 3 bases from V and 5 bases from J, with 13 bases in between. The CDR3 extends over 14 amino acids. From germline, CDR1 is MNHEY and CDR2 SMNVEV (reference sequence). The CDR3 spells CASSFISRPETQYF. DNA for the CDR3: TGTGCCAGCAGTTTTATTAGCCGCCCCGAGACCCAGTACTTC.

Here the CDR3 DNA reads TGTGCCACCAGGCCTCACCGGGGAGGGACTGAAGCTTTCTTT. This encodes CATRPHRGGTEAFF. The chain couples TRBV24-1 to TRBJ1-1; D is uncertain. Germline V gene sequence: CDR1 KGHDR, CDR2 SFDVKD. V lost 7 bases and J lost 5, with 16 bases in between. The CDR3 extends over 14 amino acids.

The chain carries TRBV28 and TRBJ2-7, with 10 bases that match TRBD1. After removal of 4 bases from V and 9 bases from J, the junction contained 15 bases not matched to a gene. CDR3 length: 16 amino acids. Germline loops: CDR1 MDHEN, CDR2 SYDVKM. The CDR3 DNA sequence: TGTGCCAGCAGTTCAATCCGGGACAGGGGTGACGGGGGGCAGTACTTC. This gives the protein CASSSIRDRGDGGQYF.

This clone was seen more than once but under ten times. The chain recombines TRBV18 with TRBJ1-1; D is undetermined. Germline V gene lookup returns CDR1 KGHSH and CDR2 LQKENI. The CDR3 length is 11 residues. Trimming cost V 3 bases and J 7 bases, with 6 bases left between them. CDR3 amino acids: CASSPSLEAFF. The CDR3 DNA sequence: TGTGCCAGCTCACCGAGCCTTGAAGCTTTCTTT.

The chain employs TRBV6-2 or TRBV6-3 and TRBJ2-7, with D perhaps TRBD1 (5 bases). This CDR3 is 13 amino acids long. Germline CDR1 is MNHEY and CDR2 is SVGEGT. Deletions cut 0 bases from V and 8 bases from J, with 11 bases between. The CDR3 region is CASSYSQGLKQYF. The CDR3 coding sequence is TGTGCCAGCAGTTACTCTCAGGGCCTCAAGCAGTACTTC.

V and J are TRBV19 and TRBJ1-5, with a possible D match to TRBD1 (5 bases). V lost 6 bases and J 4 bases, leaving 13 bases between the germline ends. The CDR3 runs 14 residues. Per the germline V gene, CDR1 is LNHDA and CDR2 is SQIVND (reference sequence). This CDR3 reads CASRQGGLNQPQHF. CDR3 DNA: TGTGCCAGTAGGCAGGGAGGTCTAAATCAGCCCCAGCATTTT.

This sequence joins TRBV6-2 or TRBV6-3 and TRBJ1-1; D gene unclear. The length of the CDR3 is 16 residues. Germline-derived CDR1 and CDR2 are MNHEY and SVGEGT. Trimming stripped 5 bases from V and 4 bases from J, with 20 bases between. Here the CDR3 DNA reads TGTGCCAGCAGTATCCACACGCGAAGCAGGTCCACTGAAGCTTTCTTT. Its protein is CASSIHTRSRSTEAFF.

The chain combines TRBV19 with TRBJ2-7, with 11 bases lining up with TRBD2. The CDR3 consists of 14 residues. The germline CDR1 and CDR2 sequences are LNHDA and SQIVND (reference sequence). V lost 6 bases, J lost 5 bases, and 6 bases stayed unmatched. CDR3 coding DNA: TGTGCCAGTAGGCATAGCGGGGGGGCCAACGAGCAGTACTTC. Translated, it gives CASRHSGGANEQYF.